This TCR beta chain was sequenced in a study of cytomegalovirus exposure and HLA in healthy donors. This clone showed up just a few times. Antigen specificity is unknown. Vbeta (60) and Jbeta (13) primers were used in the PCR. Only in-frame clones appear in the TCRdb table, and some are missing; sequencing was by immunoSEQ multiplex PCR. The table includes 40,000 to 55,000 clones, under 70% detected once. At the time of sampling, donors were nominally healthy, though unrecorded immune exposures were likely. Study results and caveats: Altogether, 160 or so TCR beta chains were recorded as cytomegalovirus-associated. As a later analysis showed, several of the most significant clusters appeared to be linked to common viral pathogens.

Sequenced input: PBMCs. The receptor was derived from a man aged 55 to 69 in good health and CMV-seropositive.

The CDR3 is CSASAGEAFF. CDR3 DNA sequence: TGCAGTGCTAGTGCAGGTGAAGCTTTCTTT. The V call is TRBV20-1, the J call TRBJ1-1, with D unresolved. Trimming took 3 bases from V and 7 from J, leaving 6 bases between them. CDR3 size: 10 residues. Germline lookup yields CDR1 DFQATT and CDR2 SNEGSKA (reference sequence).